This T cell receptor (beta chain) derives from a study of control samples from healthy donors and cancer patients. Trimming shortened V by 2 bases and J by 0 bases, and 6 bases separated the two germline ends. Germline CDR1 and CDR2: MNHEY and SVGEGT. The CDR3 sequence is 14 residues long. Only in-frame clones appear in the TCRdb table, and some are missing; sequencing was by immunoSEQ multiplex PCR. Altogether 100,000 to 150,000 clones are present, approximately 84% being singletons, with the ten largest covering about 1.8%. The sample was blood. The V gene is TRBV6-2 or TRBV6-3, the J gene TRBJ2-3, with no clear D. The TCR originated in a man between 18 and 29 years old in good health. The CDR3 spells CASSYRASTDTQYF. The CDR3 nucleotides are TGTGCCAGCAGTTACCGGGCTAGCACAGATACGCAGTATTTT.